Listed here are 4 T cell receptor beta chains from one sample, sequenced in a study of blood T cell repertoires in COVID-19. Sequenced by immunoSEQ multiplex PCR; TCRdb stores in-frame clones only, minus some. The repertoire holds 95,000 to 150,000 clones, with 79% as singletons. The sample comprised peripheral blood. These receptors came from a woman of 80 years or more with acute or convalescent COVID-19.

The chain is built from TRBV28 and TRBJ1-2, with 8 bases fitting TRBD1. The ends lost 6 bases at V and 8 bases at J; junction bases unmatched: 11. Germline assignment: CDR1 MDHEN and CDR2 SYDVKM. The CDR3 sequence is 14 residues long. This CDR3 reads CASRPPGGALGYTF. Here the CDR3 DNA reads TGTGCCAGCAGGCCACCAGGGGGCGCCTTGGGCTACACCTTC.

This chain uses TRBV12-3 or TRBV12-4 with TRBJ2-1; TRBD2 is a possible D gene (6 bases). Trimming cost V 1 base and J 15 bases, with 10 bases left between them. CDR3 length equals 11 residues. The CDR3 coding sequence is TGTGCCAGCAGTTTAGACCAGGGAGGGTTCTTC. Translation gives CASSLDQGGFF.

The chain recombines TRBV7-9 with TRBJ2-6; the D gene is possibly TRBD1 (6 bases). Germline V CDR1 and CDR2: SEHNR, FQNEAQ (reference sequence). The CDR3 is made up of 16 amino acids. V lost 5 bases to trimming and J lost 1 base, with 12 bases between them. The CDR3 spells CASSELRGSGANVLTF. CDR3 nucleotide sequence: TGTGCCAGCAGCGAATTGAGGGGGTCTGGGGCCAACGTCCTGACTTTC.

The chain links TRBV19 to TRBJ1-4, with D hard to call. The germline V and J ends were trimmed by 5 bases and 10 bases, with 11 bases remaining between them. Germline lookup yields CDR1 LNHDA and CDR2 SQIVND (reference sequence). CDR3 length: 12 amino acids. The DNA of the CDR3 is TGTGCCAGTAGTCCGGGGATCGGAAAACTGTTTTTT. Translating it yields CASSPGIGKLFF.